Below, 6 T cell receptor beta chains from the same sample are listed, as sequenced in a study of shared clonotypes between healthy human individuals. The data were produced by immunoSEQ multiplex PCR, yet TCRdb's version contains in-frame clones alone and is incomplete. This sample has around 1.6 million clones, with nearly 99% found just once. Source material: naive CD4+ T cells sorted from blood. Subset of the sample: CD45RA+ positively selected. The receptors derive from a man aged 25 to 40 in good health.

The chain combines TRBV9 with TRBJ2-1; D not certain. Germline CDR1 and CDR2: SGDLS and YYNGEE. The V end was cut by 3 bases, the J end by 4 bases, with 5 bases between. CDR3 length: 12 amino acids. The CDR3 DNA sequence: TGTGCCAGCAGCGATAATTACAATGAGCAGTTCTTC. As protein: CASSDNYNEQFF.

This chain uses TRBV7-6 with TRBJ1-5; no reliable D call. There are 14 residues in the CDR3. Germline loops: CDR1 SGHVS, CDR2 FNYEAQ. Trimming pared 0 bases from V and 5 bases from J, leaving 8 bases between. CDR3 amino acids: CASSLAEGHQPQHF. The CDR3 coding sequence is TGTGCCAGCAGCTTAGCCGAGGGCCATCAGCCCCAGCATTTT.

This clone occurred once. The V gene is TRBV9, the J gene TRBJ2-2; TRBD1 matches 9 bases. V shed 3 bases and J 6 bases; nucleotides not matched to a gene: 9. The CDR3 runs to 16 residues. The germline V gene has CDR1 SGDLS and CDR2 YYNGEE. The CDR3 reads CASSARQGEYPGELFF. CDR3 bases: TGTGCCAGCAGCGCCAGACAGGGGGAGTACCCCGGGGAGCTGTTTTTT.

This chain joins TRBV11-2 and TRBJ1-1; D unresolved. The germline V gene has CDR1 SGHAT and CDR2 FQNNGV. The CDR3 is made up of 13 amino acids. The V and J ends lost 5 bases and 3 bases respectively, with 10 bases between them. Written as DNA, the CDR3 is TGTGCCAGCAGCGCCCAAGTCGACACTGAAGCTTTCTTT. Protein sequence: CASSAQVDTEAFF. The full variable domain, rest sourced from reference TRBV11-2 and TRBJ1-1, is EAGVAQSPRYKIIEKRQSVAFWCNPISGHATLYWYQQILGQGPKLLIQFQNNGVVDDSQLPKDRFSAERLKGVDSTLKIQPAKLEDSAVYLCASSAQVDTEAFFGQGTRLTVV.

The chain couples TRBV28 to TRBJ1-5; 8 bases are a match to TRBD1. The CDR3 is made up of 16 amino acids. The germline V gene encodes CDR1 MDHEN and CDR2 SYDVKM. V gave up 3 bases and J gave up 1 base; unmatched junction bases: 5. CDR3 residues: CASSFSGGASNQPQHF. The CDR3 nucleotides are TGTGCCAGCAGTTTCTCAGGGGGCGCGAGCAATCAGCCCCAGCATTTT.

The rearrangement joins TRBV11-2 to TRBJ1-4; D unresolved. The CDR3 is made up of 15 amino acids. The V gene's germline CDR1 is SGHAT and CDR2 FQNNGV. V dropped 1 base and J dropped 7 bases, with 13 bases sitting between them. The CDR3, as DNA: TGTGCCAGCAGCTTAGGTGTACACCTGAGTGAAAAACTGTTTTTT. This encodes CASSLGVHLSEKLFF.